The entry that follows covers one T cell receptor (beta chain) sequence. TCRdb's table, derived via immunoSEQ multiplex PCR, lists solely in-frame clones and lacks some. The table shows about 80,000 clones, with around 83% occurring only once. The sample comes from a study of OX40 agonist ivuxolimab in advanced cancers. The V end was cut by 5 bases, the J end by 8 bases, with 12 bases between. CDR3 length: 12 amino acids. Germline CDR1 is SGHTA and CDR2 is FQGNSA. The sequences come from CD4+ or CD8+ T cells sorted from blood, collected in a trial of the OX40 agonist ivuxolimab. V usage is TRBV7-2 and J usage is TRBJ1-2, with a weak D call TRBD1 (6 bases). This TCR was recovered from an adult with an advanced solid tumor such as melanoma, head and neck, liver or kidney cancer. The CDR3 nucleotides are TGTGCCAGCAGCCCGCCAGGACAGGGCTACACCTTC. Translating it yields CASSPPGQGYTF. The full variable domain, rest sourced from reference TRBV7-2 and TRBJ1-2, is GAGVSQSPSNKVTEKGKDVELRCDPISGHTALYWYRQSLGQGLEFLIYFQGNSAPDKSGLPSDRFSAERTGGSVSTLTIQRTQQEDSAVYLCASSPPGQGYTFGSGTRLTVV.